This passage covers 21 T cell receptor beta chains from one sample sequenced in a study of blood T cells in healthy people across ages (dated by TCRdb to between 2014 and 2017). The library was made by 5' RACE. Reads for this sample came from an Illumina HiSeq 2500. A second about 7 to 12 cycle PCR used a sample-barcoded 5' primer and a J-beta primer mix. The public reads were quality trimmed at Q25 with fastp and then assembled into clones with MiXCR by TCRdb, keeping productive beta chains. CDR3 protein duplicates are merged, each entry listing the most common genes and DNA. Within this sample are roughly 1,500,000 distinct CDR3 sequences, with 40% to 50% of them counted one time only. 7.9% of the sample goes to the ten largest clones. The sequencing input was blood. The receptors were sampled from a woman aged 18-30 years in good health.

The chain links TRBV12-5 to TRBJ2-7; D ambiguous. The J call is doubtful: the DNA matches TRBJ2-5 better. Germline V gene sequence: CDR1 LGHNT, CDR2 FRNRAP. The CDR3 runs 13 residues. The CDR3 DNA reads TGTGCTAGTGGTTTCCCGACGGTGAGGACCCAGTACTTC. Amino acid sequence: CASGFPTVRTQYF.

This clonotype was seen only a few times. The J gene is TRBJ2-3, the V gene TRBV20-1; D is uncertain. Trimming removed 0 bases from V and 3 bases from J, with 7 bases in between. The CDR3 contains 13 residues. Germline assignment: CDR1 DFQATT and CDR2 SNEGSKA (reference sequence). In DNA form, the CDR3 reads TGCAGTGCTAGAGAGGCGGCAACAGATACGCAGTATTTT. Protein sequence: CSAREAATDTQYF.

This chain connects TRBV5-6 to TRBJ2-3; D is possibly TRBD1 (6 bases). Trimming took off 3 bases at V and 2 bases at J, with 10 bases between the two ends. This CDR3 spans 14 amino acids. The germline CDR1 and CDR2 sequences are SGHDT and YYEEEE. The CDR3 nucleotides read TGTGCCAGCAGCTCCACAGGGATCACAGATACGCAGTATTTT. It translates to CASSSTGITDTQYF.

The chain recombines TRBV10-2 with TRBJ2-7; D is possibly TRBD2 (6 bases). CDR1 is WSHSY and CDR2 is SAAADI in the germline V gene. The CDR3 is 16 amino acids. V shed 3 bases and J shed 12 bases, with 27 bases lying between them. The CDR3 is CASSDPYGGVGSHPYF. In DNA, the CDR3 is TGCGCCAGCAGTGACCCCTACGGGGGTGTCGGGAGTCACCCGTACTTC.

The J gene is TRBJ2-2, the V gene TRBV25-1; TRBD1 matches 7 bases. J lost 4 bases, V lost 3 bases, and 5 bases had no gene match. Germline lookup yields CDR1 MGHDK and CDR2 SYGVNS. This CDR3 comprises 15 residues. Written as DNA, the CDR3 is TGTGCCAGCAGTGATTTTCCAGGGGGCACCGGGGAGCTGTTTTTT. Translated, it gives CASSDFPGGTGELFF.

This clonotype was detected only a few times. The rearrangement joins TRBV5-1 to TRBJ2-1, with 8 bases that match TRBD2. Germline values: CDR1 SGHRS, CDR2 YFSETQ. The CDR3 consists of 15 residues. V was clipped by 3 bases and J by 5 bases; unmatched bases: 7. This CDR3 is CASSSGGTTNNEQFF. The CDR3 DNA follows: TGCGCCAGCAGCTCGGGGGGGACTACGAACAATGAGCAGTTCTTC.

The chain joins TRBV4-2 to TRBJ2-2; D unresolved. CDR3 length: 14 residues. The germline V and J ends were trimmed by 0 bases and 10 bases, with 12 bases remaining between them. Germline CDR1 is LGHNA and CDR2 is YNFKEQ. The CDR3 DNA reads as TGTGCCAGCAGCCAAGACCGCGGTGAGCAGGAGCTGTTTTTT. Translating gives CASSQDRGEQELFF.

This sequence joins TRBV18 and TRBJ2-4, with D possibly matching TRBD2 (5 bases). This CDR3 is built from 15 residues. Germline assignment: CDR1 KGHSH and CDR2 LQKENI. V lost 1 base to trimming and J lost 1 base, with 8 bases between them. CDR3 residues: CASSPQGAAKNIQYF. The DNA for the CDR3 is TGTGCCAGCTCACCACAGGGAGCGGCCAAAAACATTCAGTACTTC.

This clonotype was detected a few times. The chain links TRBV7-2 to TRBJ2-1; the D gene is possibly TRBD2 (6 bases). Germline V lookup: CDR1 SGHTA, CDR2 FQGNSA. Trimming removed 2 bases at V and 4 bases at J, with 12 bases between. The CDR3 covers 15 residues. The CDR3 DNA reads TGTGCCAGCAGCTTACAAGTGGCGGGGTACAATGAGCAGTTCTTC. Its protein is CASSLQVAGYNEQFF. The full variable domain, in which reference TRBV7-2 and TRBJ2-1 provide the parts outside the CDR3, is GAGVSQSPSNKVTEKGKDVELRCDPISGHTALYWYRQSLGQGLEFLIYFQGNSAPDKSGLPSDRFSAERTGGSVSTLTIQRTQQEDSAVYLCASSLQVAGYNEQFFGPGTRLTVL.

The rearrangement links TRBV10-3 to TRBJ2-1, with 8 bases fitting TRBD2. The J call could be wrong; TRBJ2-7 is a better fit for the DNA end. This CDR3 comprises 17 residues. In germline, CDR1 is ENHRY, CDR2 SYGVKD. DNA of the CDR3: TGTGCCATCAGTGAAACCCCGGGAGGGCCCGTATACAATGAGCAGTACTTC. This translates into CAISETPGGPVYNEQYF.

The CDR3 nucleotides read TGTGCCAGCAGTTACCCGACAGGTGGCGGAGATACGCAGTATTTT. It codes for CASSYPTGGGDTQYF. V gene TRBV6-5 combines with J gene TRBJ2-3; the D gene is possibly TRBD1 (6 bases). Looked up from germline, CDR1 is MNHEY and CDR2 is SVGAGI. This CDR3 is built from 15 residues. Trimming took off 2 bases at V and 5 bases at J, with 14 bases between the two ends.

In the case of this clonotype: One end of the junction varies from germline; a read error may be responsible. The gene calls are TRBV5-6 and TRBJ2-7, with a possible D match to TRBD2 (5 bases). The CDR3 consists of 14 residues. Per the germline V gene, CDR1 is SGHDT and CDR2 is YYEEEE. CDR3 sequence: CASSPDLASDEQYF. The CDR3 nucleotides read TGTGCCAGCAGCCCGGACCTAGCCTCCGACGAGCAGTACTTC. Looking up the rest from reference TRBV5-6 and TRBJ2-7 gives the full variable domain: DAGVTQSPTHLIKTRGQQVTLRCSPKSGHDTVSWYQQALGQGPQFIFQYYEEEERQRGNFPDRFSGHQFPNYSSELNVNALLLGDSALYLCASSPDLASDEQYFGPGTRLTVT.

V and J are TRBV6-5 and TRBJ2-7, with a tentative D call TRBD1 (6 bases). V lost 4 bases and J lost 6, with 19 bases in between. This CDR3 has 15 residues. Germline CDR1 and CDR2: MNHEY and SVGAGI. The CDR3 protein is CASSSTGILLSEQYF. The CDR3 bases are TGTGCCAGCAGTTCAACAGGGATTCTTCTCTCCGAGCAGTACTTC.

As concerns this clonotype: The junction shows a germline mismatch at one end, possibly a read error. The chain couples TRBV15 to TRBJ1-5; D gene unclear. Germline loops: CDR1 LNHNV, CDR2 YYDKDF (reference sequence). This CDR3 has 15 amino acids. CDR3 bases: TGTGCCACCAGCAGAGATGGCGATCGCAAGCAGCCCCAGCATTTT. This gives the protein CATSRDGDRKQPQHF.

The J gene is TRBJ2-3, the V gene TRBV12-3 or TRBV12-4; TRBD2 might be the D (5 bases). The V gene lost 4 bases and the J gene lost 5 bases, with 16 bases spanning the gap. The CDR3 spans 15 residues. This chain's CDR3 is CASSWGGRVGDTQYF. CDR3 sequence (DNA): TGTGCCAGCAGTTGGGGTGGGCGGGTCGGAGATACGCAGTATTTT.

V and J are TRBV4-2 and TRBJ1-1, with TRBD1 matching 10 bases. Per germline, CDR1 LGHNA and CDR2 YNFKEQ. V was pared by 1 base and J by 8 bases, with 1 base of the junction left unmatched. The CDR3 is made up of 13 amino acids. The chain's CDR3 is CASSQATGGEAFF. The CDR3 region has the DNA TGTGCCAGCAGCCAAGCGACAGGGGGCGAAGCTTTCTTT.

This clonotype was detected only a few times. The chain combines TRBV3-1 with TRBJ2-1; 7 bases are a match to TRBD2. This CDR3 is 17 amino acids long. J was trimmed by 0 bases and V by 2 bases; bases with no gene match: 7. The germline V gene has CDR1 LGHDT and CDR2 YNNKEL (reference sequence). Written as DNA, the CDR3 is TGTGCCAGCAGCCAACGTCGTAGCGGGCGCTCCTACAATGAGCAGTTCTTC. Protein sequence: CASSQRRSGRSYNEQFF.

On this clonotype itself: The junction departs from the called germline gene at one end, perhaps through a read error. The chain joins TRBV13 to TRBJ2-1; D perhaps matches TRBD2 (6 bases). Germline V lookup: CDR1 PRHDT, CDR2 FYEKMQ (reference sequence). The CDR3 totals 15 residues. The CDR3 protein is CACSIVADRNNEQFF. The CDR3 DNA reads as TGTGCCTGCAGCATTGTAGCGGACCGCAACAATGAGCAGTTCTTC.

The V gene is TRBV11-2, the J gene TRBJ1-2; TRBD1 matches 7 bases. CDR3 length: 13 amino acids. Germline V gene lookup returns CDR1 SGHAT and CDR2 FQNNGV. V gave up 0 bases and J gave up 7 bases; unmatched junction bases: 2. The CDR3 sequence is CASSLDRGGGYTF. DNA for the CDR3: TGTGCCAGCAGCTTAGACAGGGGGGGTGGCTACACCTTC.

This rearrangement joins TRBV2 to TRBJ2-3; 8 bases are shared with TRBD2. The CDR3 is 15 residues long. CDR1 is SNHLY, CDR2 FYNNEI, per germline. V trimming: 10 bases; J trimming: 0 bases; junction bases outside the gene matches: 9. The CDR3, as DNA: TGTGCCACCGTAATAGCGGGGACGAGCACAGATACGCAGTATTTT. This translates into CATVIAGTSTDTQYF.

The rearrangement joins TRBV25-1 to TRBJ2-1; 10 bases fit TRBD2. The CDR3 runs 16 residues. Germline V gives CDR1 MGHDK, CDR2 SYGVNS. Losses at the gene ends were 6 bases for V and 8 bases for J; bases not matched to a gene: 13. Written as DNA, the CDR3 is TGTGCCAGCAGCAAATTCGGGGCTAGCGGGAGCTATGAGCAGTTCTTC. Amino acid sequence: CASSKFGASGSYEQFF.